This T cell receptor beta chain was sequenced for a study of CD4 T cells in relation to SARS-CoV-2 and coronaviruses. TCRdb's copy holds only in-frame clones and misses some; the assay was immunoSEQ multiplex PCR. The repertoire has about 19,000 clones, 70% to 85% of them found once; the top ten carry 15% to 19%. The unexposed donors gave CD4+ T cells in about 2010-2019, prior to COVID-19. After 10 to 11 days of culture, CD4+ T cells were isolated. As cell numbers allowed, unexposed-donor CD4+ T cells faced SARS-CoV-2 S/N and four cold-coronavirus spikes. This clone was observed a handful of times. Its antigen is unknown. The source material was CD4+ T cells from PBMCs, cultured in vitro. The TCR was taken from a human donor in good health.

CDR3 nucleotides: TGTGCCAGCAGAGAACAGGGGACAGAGAACACTGAAGCTTTCTTT. It codes for CASREQGTENTEAFF. V and J are TRBV2 and TRBJ1-1; 7 bases are shared with TRBD1. The trim removed 6 bases at V and 1 base at J, leaving 8 bases unmatched. Germline CDR1 and CDR2: SNHLY and FYNNEI. The CDR3 has 15 residues. Variable domain in full (rest from reference TRBV2 and TRBJ1-1): EPEVTQTPSHQVTQMGQEVILRCVPISNHLYFYWYRQILGQKVEFLVSFYNNEISEKSEIFDDQFSVERPDGSNFTLKIRSTKLEDSAMYFCASREQGTENTEAFFGQGTRLTVV.